Below, one T cell receptor beta chain is given with its context. Its antigen is not known. The entry originates in a study of cytomegalovirus exposure and HLA in healthy donors. Study as a whole: In a later analysis, the approximately 110 validation repertoires were reported to have used the same platform as the roughly 670 first-cohort repertoires. Whole-study results and caveats: The classifier was said to identify cytomegalovirus status with high specificity and sensitivity. In vitro checks showed that a few CMV-associated chains really do target CMV antigens. Rarity held for most TCR sequences, but there were some public TCRs that occurred in many donors.

Profiling relied on immunoSEQ multiplex PCR, and the TCRdb table lists in-frame clones only, not all of them. The repertoire holds 90,000 to 150,000 clones, with roughly 86% as singletons. Germline CDR1 and CDR2: MNHEY and SMNVEV (reference sequence). CDR3 size: 12 residues. Trimming removed 3 bases from V and 7 bases from J, with 9 bases in between. Sequences were obtained from PBMCs. This TCR came from a man between 18 and 35 years old in good health and CMV-seronegative. The chain is built from TRBV27 and TRBJ1-1, with D possibly being TRBD1 (6 bases). This chain's CDR3 is CASSFRGGEAFF. The CDR3 DNA sequence: TGTGCCAGCAGTTTTAGGGGGGGTGAAGCTTTCTTT.